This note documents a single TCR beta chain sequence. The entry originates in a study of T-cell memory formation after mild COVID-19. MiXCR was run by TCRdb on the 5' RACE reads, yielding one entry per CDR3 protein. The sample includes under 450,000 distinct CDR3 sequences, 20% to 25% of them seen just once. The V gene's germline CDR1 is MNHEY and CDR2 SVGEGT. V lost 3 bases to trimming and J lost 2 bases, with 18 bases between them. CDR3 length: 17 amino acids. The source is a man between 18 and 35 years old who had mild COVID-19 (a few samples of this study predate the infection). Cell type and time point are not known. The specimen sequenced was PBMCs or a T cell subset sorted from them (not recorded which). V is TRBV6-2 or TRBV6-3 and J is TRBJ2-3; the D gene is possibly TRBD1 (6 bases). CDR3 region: CASSYGQRGPFTDTQYF. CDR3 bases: TGTGCCAGCAGTTATGGACAGAGGGGCCCCTTCACAGATACGCAGTATTTT.